A single sample gave rise to the 22 T cell receptor beta chains below, sequenced in a study of T cells in Graves' hyperthyroidism and ophthalmopathy. Amplification of TCR beta CDR3 regions was performed using RNA transcripts as template. An initial round of RT-PCR targeting the TCR CDR3 relied on the HTBI primer set. TCRdb analysed the multiplex PCR reads with MiXCR anew, one entry per CDR3 protein. Here the sample spans hundreds of thousands of distinct CDR3 sequences, roughly 14% being singletons. The specimen was blood. The receptors here all came from a woman in her thirties or forties with Graves' ophthalmopathy.

This chain uses TRBV5-1 with TRBJ2-5; TRBD2 might be the D (5 bases). Germline loops: CDR1 SGHRS, CDR2 YFSETQ. This CDR3 region has 17 residues. With 1 base removed from V and 5 bases from J, the gap between germline ends came to 21 bases. The CDR3 sequence is CASSLKGSGVFGETQYF. DNA for the CDR3: TGCGCCAGCAGCTTGAAGGGTTCCGGGGTTTTTGGGGAGACCCAGTACTTC.

This clonotype was detected ten times or more. The J gene is TRBJ1-2, the V gene TRBV2, with 8 bases aligning to TRBD1. The CDR3 spans 14 residues. Germline V CDR1 and CDR2: SNHLY, FYNNEI. V trimming: 1 base; J trimming: 4 bases; junction bases outside the gene matches: 2. CDR3 residues: CASSEGTGTYGYTF. The DNA for the CDR3 is TGTGCCAGCAGTGAAGGGACAGGGACCTATGGCTACACCTTC.

This clonotype turned up a few times. The rearrangement uses TRBV29-1 and TRBJ2-7, with D perhaps matching TRBD2 (5 bases). Germline CDR1 is SQVTM and CDR2 is ANQGSEA. This CDR3 is 15 amino acids long. The ends were cut back, 6 bases at V and 0 bases at J, with 18 bases in the middle. Here the CDR3 DNA reads TGCAGCGTGATGGAACCGGGATCCATCTCCTACGAGCAGTACTTC. Encoded protein: CSVMEPGSISYEQYF.

There are many counts of this clonotype. The gene calls are TRBV7-8 and TRBJ2-5; tentatively, D is TRBD2 (5 bases). The V gene's germline CDR1 is SGHVS and CDR2 FQNEAQ. Between the trimmed V and J ends, which lost 5 bases and 1 base, there was a span of 11 bases. The CDR3 loop spans 14 amino acids. The CDR3 sequence is CASSPKRSQETQYF. In DNA, the CDR3 is TGTGCCAGCAGCCCGAAGCGGTCCCAAGAGACCCAGTACTTC. Variable domain in full (rest from reference TRBV7-8 and TRBJ2-5): GAGVSQSPRYKVAKRGQDVALRCDPISGHVSLFWYQQALGQGPEFLTYFQNEAQLDKSGLPSDRFFAERPEGSVSTLKIQRTQQEDSAVYLCASSPKRSQETQYFGPGTRLLVL.

This clonotype has a count of ten or more. The V and J genes are TRBV28 and TRBJ1-1; weak D call: TRBD1 (5 bases). V was trimmed by 2 bases and J by 0 bases, leaving 7 bases between them. The CDR3 is made up of 14 amino acids. CDR1 and CDR2 (germline): MDHEN, SYDVKM. The CDR3 nucleotides are TGTGCCAGCAGTTTACCACAGGTGAACACTGAAGCTTTCTTT. Translated: CASSLPQVNTEAFF.

This clonotype was counted between two and nine times. The rearrangement links TRBV4-1 to TRBJ1-1; no reliable D call. Germline CDR1 is MGHRA and CDR2 is YSYEKL. This CDR3 region has 15 residues. The V end was cut by 4 bases, the J end by 2 bases, with 14 bases between. CDR3 residues: CASSPWTDLNTEAFF. Here the CDR3 DNA reads TGCGCCAGCAGCCCTTGGACGGATTTAAACACTGAAGCTTTCTTT.

The rearrangement joins TRBV4-1 to TRBJ1-2; perhaps TRBD1 as D (5 bases). Trimming took 4 bases from V and 8 from J, leaving 11 bases between them. This CDR3 is 12 amino acids long. The germline V gene encodes CDR1 MGHRA and CDR2 YSYEKL. The CDR3 DNA sequence: TGCGCCAGCAGCCCCAGGGCGGGAGGCTACACCTTC. Translating it yields CASSPRAGGYTF.

This clonotype appeared many times. CDR3 in DNA: TGTGCCAGCAGTTTGGTTATGGCCTTTGGAAACACCATATATTTT. Translation gives CASSLVMAFGNTIYF. The chain links TRBV12-3 or TRBV12-4 to TRBJ1-3; D unresolved. Trimming removed 3 bases at V and 3 bases at J, with 12 bases between. CDR3 length: 15 residues.

At least ten counts were recorded for this clonotype. This chain links TRBV2 with TRBJ1-5, with D unresolved. The CDR3 has 14 residues. Germline V gene sequence: CDR1 SNHLY, CDR2 FYNNEI. V lost 3 bases to trimming and J lost 3 bases, with 9 bases between them. The CDR3 reads CASSDPGVNQPQHF. CDR3 nucleotides: TGTGCCAGCAGTGACCCCGGCGTCAATCAGCCCCAGCATTTT.

The V gene is TRBV20-1, the J gene TRBJ2-7, with 11 bases matching TRBD2. V shed 3 bases, J shed 4 bases, and the junction held 5 bases outside the gene matches. CDR1 DFQATT and CDR2 SNEGSKA come from the germline V gene (reference sequence). The CDR3 spans 14 residues. CDR3 sequence: CSASPLAGAYEQYF. CDR3 nucleotide sequence: TGCAGTGCTAGCCCACTAGCGGGAGCGTACGAGCAGTACTTC.

The gene calls are TRBV20-1 and TRBJ2-4; 7 bases are shared with TRBD1. Germline V gene sequence: CDR1 DFQATT, CDR2 SNEGSKA (reference sequence). The CDR3 has 19 amino acids. V was clipped by 1 base and J by 5 bases; unmatched bases: 20. CDR3: CSARVGTERTTHAENIQYF. In DNA form, the CDR3 reads TGCAGTGCTAGAGTCGGGACAGAACGCACCACACATGCCGAAAACATTCAGTACTTC.

This clonotype was detected ten times or more. J is TRBJ2-7 and V is TRBV7-2; D is unclear. The CDR3 covers 13 residues. V shed 1 base and J shed 3 bases, with 7 bases lying between them. Looked up from germline, CDR1 is SGHTA and CDR2 is FQGNSA. CDR3 amino acids: CASSLEGGYEQYF. CDR3 bases: TGTGCCAGCAGCTTAGAAGGCGGCTACGAGCAGTACTTC.

This clonotype has more than one count but fewer than ten. The chain links TRBV12-3 or TRBV12-4 to TRBJ2-7, with unresolved D. CDR3 size: 12 residues. Trimming removed 6 bases from V and 5 bases from J, with 11 bases in between. Here the CDR3 reads CASSPLSHEQYF. The CDR3 region has the DNA TGTGCCAGCAGCCCACTATCCCACGAGCAGTACTTC.

This clonotype was picked up many times. The chain recombines TRBV7-8 with TRBJ2-5, with D perhaps matching TRBD1 (6 bases). The germline V and J ends were trimmed by 1 base and 7 bases, with 22 bases remaining between them. CDR3 length: 17 amino acids. From germline, CDR1 is SGHVS and CDR2 FQNEAQ. The CDR3 spells CASSLVSSRQAAVTQYF. The CDR3 nucleotides are TGTGCCAGCAGCTTAGTCTCAAGTCGACAGGCTGCCGTGACCCAGTACTTC.

This clonotype was seen many times. This chain links TRBV12-3 or TRBV12-4 with TRBJ2-7; no firm D call. This CDR3 comprises 12 residues. The V end was cut by 5 bases, the J end by 6 bases, with 11 bases between. CDR3 DNA: TGTGCCAGCAGTCGCCGGGCCCTCGAGCAGTACTTC. It specifies CASSRRALEQYF.

This clonotype appeared a few times. The J gene is TRBJ1-5, the V gene TRBV20-1; TRBD1 matches 9 bases. This CDR3 comprises 16 residues. Losses at the gene ends were 4 bases for V and 4 bases for J; bases not matched to a gene: 11. Germline lookup yields CDR1 DFQATT and CDR2 SNEGSKA (reference sequence). DNA of the CDR3: TGCAGTGCTACCTCGGAGACAGGGGGATGGAATCAGCCCCAGCATTTT. It specifies CSATSETGGWNQPQHF.

This clonotype was detected ten times or more. The CDR3 here is CASTSSGGVETQYF. Here the CDR3 DNA reads TGTGCCAGCACCTCATCGGGGGGCGTAGAGACCCAGTACTTC. J is TRBJ2-5 and V is TRBV6-2 or TRBV6-3; TRBD2 might be the D (7 bases). This CDR3 spans 14 amino acids. Between the trimmed V and J ends, which lost 7 bases and 4 bases, there was a span of 16 bases. Per germline, CDR1 MNHEY and CDR2 SVGEGT.

This clonotype showed up just a few times. The rearrangement joins TRBV11-2 to TRBJ1-5; TRBD1 matches 11 bases. This CDR3 spans 17 amino acids. Germline V gives CDR1 SGHAT, CDR2 FQNNGV. The trim removed 3 bases at V and 4 bases at J, leaving 8 bases unmatched. CDR3 coding DNA: TGTGCCAGCAGCTTTAGGGGGACAGGGGGGTCGAATCAGCCCCAGCATTTT. The encoded protein is CASSFRGTGGSNQPQHF.

The chain couples TRBV7-3 to TRBJ2-2; D is ambiguous. The CDR3 runs to 12 residues. V lost 5 bases and J 6 bases, leaving 7 bases between the germline ends. Germline assignment: CDR1 SGHTA and CDR2 FQGTGA. The CDR3 sequence is CASSRISGELFF. The CDR3 DNA is TGTGCCAGCAGCCGAATTTCCGGGGAGCTGTTTTTT.

This clonotype was observed many times. The chain couples TRBV3-1 to TRBJ2-7; 8 bases agree with TRBD2. Germline CDR1 and CDR2: LGHDT and YNNKEL (reference sequence). With 4 bases clipped from V and 3 bases from J, the junction kept 5 bases outside the gene matches. CDR3 length: 14 amino acids. The CDR3 coding sequence is TGTGCCAGCAGCCCTAGGGCGGGAGGCTACGAGCAGTACTTC. It is translated as CASSPRAGGYEQYF.

V gene TRBV19 combines with J gene TRBJ2-7; TRBD2 aligns across 7 bases. Germline assignment: CDR1 LNHDA and CDR2 SQIVND (reference sequence). The CDR3 runs to 15 residues. V was clipped by 5 bases and J by 2 bases; unmatched bases: 9. CDR3 DNA: TGTGCCAGTAGTCGACGCGGGAGTGTAGCCTACGAGCAGTACTTC. Its translation: CASSRRGSVAYEQYF.

This clonotype has a count of ten or more. The chain is built from TRBV10-3 and TRBJ1-2; D unresolved. The germline V gene encodes CDR1 ENHRY and CDR2 SYGVKD. The CDR3 covers 13 residues. CDR3 amino acids: CAGQRALEDGYTF. As DNA, the CDR3 is TGTGCAGGGCAGAGGGCGTTAGAGGATGGCTACACCTTC.